This TCR beta chain was found in a study of blood T cell repertoires in COVID-19. Study in general: Whether acute or convalescent, the COVID-19 samples came from the United States, Italy and Spain.

V dropped 6 bases and J dropped 5 bases, with 16 bases sitting between them. The CDR3 is 15 amino acids. CDR1 and CDR2 (germline): LNHDA, SQIVND (reference sequence). Original handling: Using reference gene primer amplification, nucleated cell counts were estimated. Sequenced by immunoSEQ multiplex PCR; TCRdb stores in-frame clones only, minus some. The DNA was the basis for D and trimming; V, J and clone size are from that table. Of about 430,000 clones listed, roughly 90% were seen once; the top ten hold around 0.97%. Enrollees, about 18 to 89 years old, lived in fewer than 25 US areas. V is TRBV19 and J is TRBJ1-4; perhaps TRBD1 as D (5 bases). This receptor was obtained from a woman aged 25 to 45 with acute COVID-19. The source material was PBMCs or T cells enriched from blood (not recorded which). As DNA, the CDR3 is TGTGCCAGTAGACCCGGGGGTATCCGCAATGAAAAACTGTTTTTT. Its translation: CASRPGGIRNEKLFF.